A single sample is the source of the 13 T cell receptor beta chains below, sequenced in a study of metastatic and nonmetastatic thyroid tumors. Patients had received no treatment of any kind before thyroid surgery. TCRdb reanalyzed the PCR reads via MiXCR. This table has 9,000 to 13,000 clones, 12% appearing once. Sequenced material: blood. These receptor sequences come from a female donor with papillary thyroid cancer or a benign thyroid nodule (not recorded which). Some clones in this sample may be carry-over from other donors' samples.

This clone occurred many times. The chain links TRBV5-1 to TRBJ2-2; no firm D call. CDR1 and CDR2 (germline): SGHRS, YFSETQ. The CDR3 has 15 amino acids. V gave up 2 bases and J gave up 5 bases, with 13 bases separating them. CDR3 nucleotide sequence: TGCGCCAGCAGCTTTAAGTTGTTTGGTACCGGGGAGCTGTTTTTT. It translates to CASSFKLFGTGELFF. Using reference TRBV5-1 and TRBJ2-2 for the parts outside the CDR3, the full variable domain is KAGVTQTPRYLIKTRGQQVTLSCSPISGHRSVSWYQQTPGQGLQFLFEYFSETQRNKGNFPGRFSGRQFSNSRSEMNVSTLELGDSALYLCASSFKLFGTGELFFGEGSRLTVL.

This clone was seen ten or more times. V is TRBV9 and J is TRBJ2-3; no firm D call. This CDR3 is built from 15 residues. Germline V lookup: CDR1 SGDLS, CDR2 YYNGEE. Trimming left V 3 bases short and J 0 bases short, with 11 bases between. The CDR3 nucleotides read TGTGCCAGCAGCGAAACACTAAGGAGCACAGATACGCAGTATTTT. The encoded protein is CASSETLRSTDTQYF. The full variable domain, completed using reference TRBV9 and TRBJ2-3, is DSGVTQTPKHLITATGQRVTLRCSPRSGDLSVYWYQQSLDQGLQFLIQYYNGEERAKGNILERFSAQQFPDLHSELNLSSLELGDSALYFCASSETLRSTDTQYFGPGTRLTVL.

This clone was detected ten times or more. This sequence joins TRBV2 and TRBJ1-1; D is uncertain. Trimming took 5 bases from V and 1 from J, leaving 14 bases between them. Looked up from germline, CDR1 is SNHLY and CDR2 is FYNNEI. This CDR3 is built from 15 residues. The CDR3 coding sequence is TGTGCCAGCAGTAAGTTTGCGCGCCCGAACACTGAAGCTTTCTTT. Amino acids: CASSKFARPNTEAFF.

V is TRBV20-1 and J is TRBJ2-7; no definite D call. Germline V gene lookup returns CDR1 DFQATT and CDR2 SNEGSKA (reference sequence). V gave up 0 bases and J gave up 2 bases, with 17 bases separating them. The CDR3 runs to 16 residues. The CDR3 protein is CSARDGPIGKAYEQYF. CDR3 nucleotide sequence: TGCAGTGCTAGAGATGGGCCGATAGGGAAGGCCTACGAGCAGTACTTC.

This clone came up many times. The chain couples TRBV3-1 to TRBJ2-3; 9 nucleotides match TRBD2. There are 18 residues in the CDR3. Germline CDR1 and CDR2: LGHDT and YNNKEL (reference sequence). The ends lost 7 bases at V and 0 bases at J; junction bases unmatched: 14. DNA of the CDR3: TGTGCCAGCAAAGGGGACCTGACTAGCGGATCTAGCACAGATACGCAGTATTTT. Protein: CASKGDLTSGSSTDTQYF.

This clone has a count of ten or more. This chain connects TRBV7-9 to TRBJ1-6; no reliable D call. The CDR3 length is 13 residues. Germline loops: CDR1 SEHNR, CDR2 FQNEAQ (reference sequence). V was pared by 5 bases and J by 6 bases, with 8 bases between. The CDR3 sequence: CASSPPGNSPLHF. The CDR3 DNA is TGTGCCAGCAGCCCCCCCGGTAATTCACCCCTCCACTTT.

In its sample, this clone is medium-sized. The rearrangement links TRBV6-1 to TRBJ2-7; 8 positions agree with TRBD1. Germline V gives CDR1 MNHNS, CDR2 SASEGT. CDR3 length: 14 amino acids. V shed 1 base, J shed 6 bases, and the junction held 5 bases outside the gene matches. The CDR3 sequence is CASSEVQGASEQYF. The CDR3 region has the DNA TGTGCCAGCAGTGAAGTGCAGGGGGCATCCGAGCAGTACTTC.

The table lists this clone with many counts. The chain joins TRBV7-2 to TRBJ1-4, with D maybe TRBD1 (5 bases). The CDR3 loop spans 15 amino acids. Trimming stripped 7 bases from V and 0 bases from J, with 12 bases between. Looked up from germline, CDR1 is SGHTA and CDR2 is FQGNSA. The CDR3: CASKSGGTTNEKLFF. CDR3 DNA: TGTGCCAGCAAAAGTGGGGGGACAACTAATGAAAAACTGTTTTTT.

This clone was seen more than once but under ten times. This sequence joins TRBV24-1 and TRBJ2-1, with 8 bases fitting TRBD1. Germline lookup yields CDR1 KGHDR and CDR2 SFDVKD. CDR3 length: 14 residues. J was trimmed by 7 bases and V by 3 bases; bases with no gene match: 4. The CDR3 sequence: CATSDGRTGNEQFF. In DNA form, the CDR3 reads TGTGCCACCAGTGATGGTCGGACAGGGAATGAGCAGTTCTTC.

CDR3 coding DNA: TGCGCCAGCAGCCAAGATCGACAGACGAACACCGGGGAGCTGTTTTTT. Protein product: CASSQDRQTNTGELFF. The chain uses TRBV4-3 and TRBJ2-2, with D possibly being TRBD1 (5 bases). CDR3 size: 16 residues. Trimming left V 0 bases short and J 0 bases short, with 8 bases between. The germline CDR1 and CDR2 sequences are LGHNA and YSLEER.

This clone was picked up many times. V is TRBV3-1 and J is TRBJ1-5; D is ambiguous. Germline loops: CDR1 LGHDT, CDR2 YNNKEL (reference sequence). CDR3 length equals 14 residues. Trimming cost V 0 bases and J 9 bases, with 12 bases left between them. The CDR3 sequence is CASSQERKGMPQHF. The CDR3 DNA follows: TGTGCCAGCAGCCAAGAGAGGAAGGGTATGCCCCAGCATTTT.

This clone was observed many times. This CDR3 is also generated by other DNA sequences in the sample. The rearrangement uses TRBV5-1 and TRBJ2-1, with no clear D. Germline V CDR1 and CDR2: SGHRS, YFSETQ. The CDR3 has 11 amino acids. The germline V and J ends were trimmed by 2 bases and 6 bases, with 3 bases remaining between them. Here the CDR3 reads CASSLGNEQFF. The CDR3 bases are TGCGCCAGCAGCTTAGGCAATGAGCAGTTCTTC.

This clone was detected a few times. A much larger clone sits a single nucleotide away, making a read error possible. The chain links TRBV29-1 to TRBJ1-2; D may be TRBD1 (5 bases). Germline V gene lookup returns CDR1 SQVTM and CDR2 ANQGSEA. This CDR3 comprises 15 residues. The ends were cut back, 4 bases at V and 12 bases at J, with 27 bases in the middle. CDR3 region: CSVGEGWARERGHTF. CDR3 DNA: TGCAGCGTTGGGGAAGGGTGGGCAAGAGAGCGGGGCCACACCTTC.